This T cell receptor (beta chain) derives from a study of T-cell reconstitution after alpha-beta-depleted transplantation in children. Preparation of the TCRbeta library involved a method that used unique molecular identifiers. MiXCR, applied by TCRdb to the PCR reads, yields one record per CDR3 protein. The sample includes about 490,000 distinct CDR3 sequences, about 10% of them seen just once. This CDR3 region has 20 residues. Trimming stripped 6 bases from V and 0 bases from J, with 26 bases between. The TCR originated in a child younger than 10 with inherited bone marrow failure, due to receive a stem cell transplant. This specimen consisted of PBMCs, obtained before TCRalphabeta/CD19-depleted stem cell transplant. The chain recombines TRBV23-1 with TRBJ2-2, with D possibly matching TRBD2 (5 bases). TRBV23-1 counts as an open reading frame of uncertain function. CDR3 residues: CASSQTPTTTNATNTGELFF. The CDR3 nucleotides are TGCGCCAGCAGCCAAACCCCCACGACTACAAACGCGACGAACACCGGGGAGCTGTTTTTT.